This is a list of T cell receptor beta chains from one sample in a study of regulatory T cells in long-lasting Graves disease. Each CDR3 protein is one row after TCRdb ran MiXCR on the multiplex PCR reads. The sample contains roughly 360,000 distinct CDR3 sequences, roughly 25% of which appear only once. The sample in question was peripheral blood mononuclear cells (PBMCs), obtained when the disease was refractory, from a patient treated with antithyroid drugs. The receptors here all came from a woman aged 40 to 49 with Graves disease. Each CDR3 is given with its conserved first and last residue. Fields, in order: J gene, V gene, clone size, D gene, CDR3 protein, CDR3 DNA. The D gene is left open where the match is weak. Where a row states a size, it is once, few, many or the class of an expanded clone; other rows omit it.

TRBJ1-5	TRBV28	many	.	CASSLRNEGAQHF	TGTGCCAGCAGTCTCCGAAACGAGGGAGCCCAGCATTTT
TRBJ2-7	TRBV6-5	.	.	CASSYSSKGRPNSYEQYF	TGTGCCAGCAGTTACTCGAGTAAAGGGCGTCCAAACTCCTACGAGCAGTACTTC
TRBJ1-5	TRBV28	many	.	CASSLSGTAPSNQPQHF	TGTGCCAGCAGTTTATCGGGTACAGCCCCAAGCAATCAGCCCCAGCATTTT
TRBJ2-5	TRBV20-1	many	.	CSARQQIQETQYF	TGCAGTGCTAGACAACAGATCCAAGAGACCCAGTACTTC
TRBJ2-2	TRBV2	many	TRBD2	CASSALGLANTGELFF	TGTGCCAGCAGTGCCCTAGGACTAGCTAACACCGGGGAGCTGTTTTTT
TRBJ1-5	TRBV28	many	.	CASSDLMEVQPQHF	TGTGCCAGCAGTGACCTTATGGAGGTTCAGCCCCAGCATTTT
TRBJ2-7	TRBV2	.	TRBD2	CASSAIAGAGEQYF	TGTGCCAGCAGTGCCATAGCGGGAGCGGGGGAGCAGTACTTC
TRBJ1-1	TRBV7-2	many	.	CASSRMGEGRAFF	TGTGCCAGCAGCCGAATGGGCGAGGGCCGAGCTTTCTTT
TRBJ1-1	TRBV19	.	.	CASNPARGVANTEAFF	TGTGCCAGTAATCCTGCCCGGGGAGTGGCGAACACTGAAGCTTTCTTT
TRBJ2-5	TRBV6-2/TRBV6-3	few	.	CASSYSMARGETQYF	TGTGCCAGCAGTTACTCGATGGCTAGAGGAGAGACCCAGTACTTC
TRBJ2-1	TRBV11-2	.	TRBD2	CASSLETSASYNEQFF	TGTGCCAGCAGCTTAGAGACTAGCGCTTCCTACAATGAGCAGTTCTTC
TRBJ2-6	TRBV3-1	many	.	CASSQGPGANVLTF	TGTGCCAGCAGTCAGGGGCCTGGGGCCAACGTCCTGACTTTC
TRBJ2-1	TRBV9	.	.	CASSPRGHEQFF	TGTGCCAGCAGCCCCCGGGGCCATGAGCAGTTCTTC
TRBJ1-5	TRBV6-5	.	.	CASSSRASSSSNQPQHF	TGTGCCAGCAGTTCCCGGGCCTCATCCTCTAGCAATCAGCCCCAGCATTTT
TRBJ1-1	TRBV7-2	few	.	CASSSFDRLGLIGTEAFF	TGTGCCAGCAGCTCCTTCGACAGGTTGGGACTCATTGGCACTGAAGCTTTCTTT
TRBJ2-7	TRBV25-1	many	.	CASSDGVVGEQYF	TGTGCCAGCAGTGACGGTGTGGTGGGGGAGCAGTACTTC
TRBJ2-2	TRBV5-5	.	.	CASRASGELFF	TGTGCCAGCAGGGCCTCCGGGGAGCTGTTTTTT
TRBJ1-2	TRBV4-1	few	.	CASSQMTGGGYGYTF	TGCGCCAGCAGCCAGATGACCGGCGGAGGTTATGGCTACACCTTC
TRBJ2-7	TRBV6-2/TRBV6-3	.	.	CASSYPDSYEQYF	TGTGCCAGCAGTTATCCGGACAGTTACGAGCAGTACTTC
TRBJ1-6	TRBV20-1	many	.	CSVKTGVPGSPLHF	TGCAGTGTTAAGACGGGGGTTCCAGGGTCACCCCTCCACTTT
TRBJ1-1	TRBV28	many	TRBD1	CASSTGDTEAFF	TGTGCCAGCAGTACAGGGGACACTGAAGCTTTCTTT
TRBJ2-5	TRBV29-1	few	.	CSGGWQETQYF	TGCAGCGGGGGGTGGCAAGAGACCCAGTACTTC
TRBJ2-4	TRBV2	many	.	CASSDLLGPLAKNIQYF	TGTGCCAGCAGTGATCTTTTGGGACCCCTAGCCAAAAACATTCAGTACTTC
TRBJ2-7	TRBV5-1	few	.	CASSLDSLSYEQYF	TGCGCCAGCAGCCTTGACTCCCTCTCCTACGAGCAGTACTTC
TRBJ2-6	TRBV6-2/TRBV6-3	.	TRBD1	CASRRQGAAGANVLTF	TGTGCCAGCAGGAGACAGGGGGCGGCAGGGGCCAACGTCCTGACTTTC
TRBJ2-7	TRBV20-1	few	.	CSASGRPLSYEQYF	TGCAGTGCTAGTGGCAGGCCACTATCCTACGAGCAGTACTTC
TRBJ1-6	TRBV30	.	.	CAWNSASNSPLHF	TGTGCCTGGAATAGCGCTAGCAATTCACCCCTCCACTTT
TRBJ1-6	TRBV28	.	TRBD1	CASTLTGWGSPLHF	TGTGCCAGCACCTTGACAGGGTGGGGTTCACCCCTCCACTTT
TRBJ2-7	TRBV12-3/TRBV12-4	many	.	CASSLNRRFGYSF	TGTGCCAGCAGTTTAAATCGACGTTTCGGGTATTCTTTC
TRBJ2-6	TRBV7-9	few	TRBD1	CASSRQGAINSGANVLTF	TGTGCCAGCAGCCGACAGGGGGCCATTAACTCTGGGGCCAACGTCCTGACTTTC
TRBJ2-5	TRBV20-1	few	.	CSARDYPRPQETQYF	TGCAGTGCTAGAGATTACCCCCGGCCGCAAGAGACCCAGTACTTC
TRBJ2-2	TRBV3-1	few	TRBD2	CASSHSGRAGELFF	TGTGCCAGCAGCCACTCCGGGAGGGCCGGGGAGCTGTTTTTT
TRBJ2-2	TRBV7-8	.	.	CASPGVDTGELFF	TGTGCCAGCCCGGGAGTTGACACCGGGGAGCTGTTTTTT
TRBJ2-2	TRBV7-9	many	.	CASTSGTGNTGELFF	TGTGCCAGCACCTCGGGGACGGGGAACACCGGGGAGCTGTTTTTT
TRBJ2-7	TRBV5-1	.	.	CASSLAANSYEQYF	TGCGCCAGCAGCTTGGCAGCTAACTCCTACGAGCAGTACTTC